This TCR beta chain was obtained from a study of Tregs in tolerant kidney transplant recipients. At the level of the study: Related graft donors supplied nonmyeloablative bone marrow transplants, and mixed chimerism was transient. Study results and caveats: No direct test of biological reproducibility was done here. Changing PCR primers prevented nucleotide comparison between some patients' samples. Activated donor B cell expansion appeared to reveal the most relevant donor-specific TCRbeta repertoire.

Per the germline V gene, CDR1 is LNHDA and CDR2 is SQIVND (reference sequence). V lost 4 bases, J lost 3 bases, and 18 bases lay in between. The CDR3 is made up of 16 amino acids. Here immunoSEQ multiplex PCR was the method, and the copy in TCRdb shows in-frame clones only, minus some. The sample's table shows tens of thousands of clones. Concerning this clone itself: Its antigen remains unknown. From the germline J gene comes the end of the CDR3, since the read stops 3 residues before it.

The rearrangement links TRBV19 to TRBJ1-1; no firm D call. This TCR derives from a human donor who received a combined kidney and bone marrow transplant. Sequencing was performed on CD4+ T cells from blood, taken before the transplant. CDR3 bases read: TGTGCCAGTAGTACTCCGGACGCAAGGCGGGACACTGAA. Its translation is CASSTPDARRDTE. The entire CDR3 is CASSTPDARRDTEAFF.